This is a list of T cell receptor beta chains from one sample in a study of blood T cells in healthy people across ages. TCRdb used MiXCR to reprocess the 5' RACE reads, holding one entry per CDR3 protein. Altogether about 730,000 distinct CDR3 sequences are present, approximately 39% being singletons, with the ten largest covering approximately 22%. Sequencing input: blood. Receptors originate from a woman aged 55-70 years in good health. CDR3s leave out the opening cysteine and the closing phenylalanine or tryptophan. Expanded clones get a size class; other rows say once, few or many, or leave the size out.

cdr3_aa: SVEVGAMADTQY; v_call: TRBV29-1; j_call: TRBJ2-3; clone_size: -
cdr3_aa: ASSALAVSSYEQY; v_call: TRBV7-8; j_call: TRBJ2-7; clone_size: many
cdr3_aa: ASTPWGWGEQY; v_call: TRBV27; j_call: TRBJ2-7; clone_size: -
cdr3_aa: SARLGWGGYNEQF; v_call: TRBV20-1; j_call: TRBJ2-1; clone_size: -
cdr3_aa: ASSFRLAGTQETQY; v_call: TRBV5-1; j_call: TRBJ2-5; clone_size: -
cdr3_aa: ANSYSTDGYEQY; v_call: TRBV6-5; j_call: -; clone_size: -
cdr3_aa: AWSVASGVTDTQY; v_call: TRBV30; j_call: TRBJ2-3; clone_size: -
cdr3_aa: ASAVGLAKTQY; v_call: TRBV28; j_call: TRBJ2-5; clone_size: -
cdr3_aa: ATSDTTKSTDTQY; v_call: TRBV24-1; j_call: TRBJ2-3; clone_size: once
cdr3_aa: AITGPTNTGELF; v_call: TRBV10-3; j_call: TRBJ2-2; clone_size: -
cdr3_aa: ASSQGKGKRGGSYNEQF; v_call: TRBV14; j_call: TRBJ2-1; clone_size: many
cdr3_aa: ASSDATGPYDEQY; v_call: TRBV25-1; j_call: TRBJ2-7; clone_size: -
cdr3_aa: ASSPRGVAYEQY; v_call: TRBV6-2/TRBV6-3; j_call: TRBJ2-7; clone_size: few
cdr3_aa: ASIKTPPDRDYGYT; v_call: TRBV6-6; j_call: TRBJ1-2; clone_size: -
cdr3_aa: ASSLGGGRNTGELF; v_call: TRBV4-3; j_call: TRBJ2-2; clone_size: -
cdr3_aa: SARPSGSGNEQF; v_call: TRBV20-1; j_call: TRBJ2-1; clone_size: -
cdr3_aa: ASSVSGRAEETQY; v_call: TRBV27; j_call: TRBJ2-5; clone_size: -
cdr3_aa: ASSEHSSGSDTQY; v_call: TRBV2; j_call: TRBJ2-3; clone_size: few
cdr3_aa: ASTPGDPYNEQF; v_call: TRBV3-1; j_call: TRBJ2-1; clone_size: few
cdr3_aa: ASSPTGASHEQY; v_call: TRBV7-2; j_call: TRBJ2-7; clone_size: many
cdr3_aa: SVEDGTGMPGANVLT; v_call: TRBV29-1; j_call: TRBJ2-6; clone_size: -
cdr3_aa: ASSLTAGVETQY; v_call: TRBV11-2; j_call: TRBJ2-5; clone_size: -
cdr3_aa: SARVTGLDTQY; v_call: TRBV20-1; j_call: TRBJ2-3; clone_size: -
cdr3_aa: SAREITDTQY; v_call: TRBV20-1; j_call: TRBJ2-3; clone_size: few
cdr3_aa: ASSQTGSTDTQY; v_call: TRBV4-2; j_call: TRBJ2-3; clone_size: few
cdr3_aa: ASSWGTSGSSYNEQF; v_call: TRBV9; j_call: TRBJ2-1; clone_size: -
cdr3_aa: ASSKGLAGNYEQY; v_call: TRBV3-1; j_call: TRBJ2-7; clone_size: few
cdr3_aa: ASSIRPGNEKLF; v_call: TRBV12-3/TRBV12-4; j_call: TRBJ1-4; clone_size: -
cdr3_aa: ASSLMGLADNEQF; v_call: TRBV7-9; j_call: TRBJ2-1; clone_size: few